The next 18 T cell receptor beta chains were all read from a single sample in a study of blood T cell repertoires in COVID-19. Only in-frame clones appear in the TCRdb table, and some are missing; sequencing was by immunoSEQ multiplex PCR. The sample shows 7,500 to 10,000 clones, roughly 79% of them seen only once. The sample was peripheral blood. The receptors here all came from a human donor in a cohort sampled during active COVID-19.

This rearrangement joins TRBV9 to TRBJ2-3, with D possibly TRBD2 on 5 matching bases. The CDR3 has 16 residues. Germline CDR1 is SGDLS and CDR2 is YYNGEE. V shed 0 bases and J shed 0 bases, with 11 bases lying between them. The CDR3 region has the DNA TGTGCCAGCAGCGTAGGCGGCAGCGGAAGCACAGATACGCAGTATTTT. Protein product: CASSVGGSGSTDTQYF.

The chain combines TRBV5-6 with TRBJ1-3; D is ambiguous. The CDR3 is 16 residues long. The germline CDR1 and CDR2 sequences are SGHDT and YYEEEE. Trimming removed 1 base from V and 0 bases from J, with 11 bases in between. CDR3 amino acids: CASSLSRVPSGNTIYF. The CDR3 DNA follows: TGTGCCAGCAGCTTGTCGCGGGTACCCTCTGGAAACACCATATATTTT.

The chain couples TRBV19 to TRBJ2-7; D possibly corresponds to TRBD1 (6 bases). This CDR3 has 13 amino acids. CDR1 is LNHDA and CDR2 is SQIVND in the germline V gene (reference sequence). Trimming took 5 bases from V and 3 from J, leaving 11 bases between them. The chain's CDR3 is CASSVKQGYEQYF. The CDR3, as DNA: TGTGCCAGTAGTGTTAAACAGGGCTACGAGCAGTACTTC.

The V gene is TRBV6-1, the J gene TRBJ2-7; D call uncertain. With 2 bases removed from V and 3 bases from J, the gap between germline ends came to 11 bases. Germline V gives CDR1 MNHNS, CDR2 SASEGT. The CDR3 extends over 14 amino acids. CDR3 nucleotides: TGTGCCAGCAGTGAAATCAGTACATACTACGAGCAGTACTTC. Protein: CASSEISTYYEQYF.

V is TRBV28 and J is TRBJ1-1; D is possibly TRBD1 (6 bases). CDR3 size: 14 residues. Germline CDR1 reads MDHEN; CDR2 reads SYDVKM. Trimming left V 6 bases short and J 1 base short, with 12 bases between. CDR3 in DNA: TGTGCCAGCAGGAAGGGACAAACGAACACTGAAGCTTTCTTT. It is translated as CASRKGQTNTEAFF.

The CDR3 sequence: CASSQDFGTAGTEAFF. Here the CDR3 DNA reads TGCGCCAGCAGCCAAGACTTCGGGACAGCGGGCACTGAAGCTTTCTTT. The chain has TRBV4-3 and TRBJ1-1; 7 positions match TRBD1. V gave up 0 bases and J gave up 4 bases; unmatched junction bases: 8. This CDR3 is built from 16 residues. Germline V CDR1 and CDR2: LGHNA, YSLEER.

This chain links TRBV7-2 with TRBJ2-1, with a weak D call TRBD1 (5 bases). Germline values: CDR1 SGHTA, CDR2 FQGNSA. CDR3 size: 14 residues. The germline V and J ends were trimmed by 2 bases and 5 bases, with 10 bases remaining between them. CDR3 loop: CASSLRQIHNEQFF. CDR3 DNA sequence: TGTGCCAGCAGCTTAAGACAGATACACAATGAGCAGTTCTTC.

The chain is built from TRBV19 and TRBJ1-5; the match to TRBD1 covers 7 bases. The CDR3 is 16 residues long. Germline V CDR1 and CDR2: LNHDA, SQIVND (reference sequence). V shed 1 base, J shed 6 bases, and the junction held 9 bases outside the gene matches. CDR3 in amino acids: CASSIGGGGFVQPQHF. CDR3 sequence (DNA): TGTGCCAGTAGTATAGGAGGAGGGGGCTTCGTTCAGCCCCAGCATTTT.

This clone has more than one count but fewer than ten. This chain uses TRBV27 with TRBJ2-5; D ambiguous. Germline CDR1 and CDR2: MNHEY and SMNVEV (reference sequence). The ends were cut back, 6 bases at V and 3 bases at J, with 14 bases in the middle. This CDR3 has 14 amino acids. The CDR3 DNA sequence: TGTGCCAGCAGGGATCGGGTCACTGAAGAGACCCAGTACTTC. Amino acids: CASRDRVTEETQYF.

This clone was seen only a few times. This chain uses TRBV11-2 with TRBJ2-7; 9 nucleotides line up with TRBD1. The trim removed 5 bases at V and 4 bases at J, leaving 6 bases unmatched. Per germline, CDR1 SGHAT and CDR2 FQNNGV. The CDR3 totals 14 residues. This CDR3 reads CASSVRDRAYEQYF. The CDR3 bases are TGTGCCAGCAGCGTCCGGGACAGGGCTTACGAGCAGTACTTC.

The gene calls are TRBV30 and TRBJ2-5, with 7 bases that match TRBD1. The CDR3 consists of 15 residues. The germline CDR1 and CDR2 sequences are GTSNPN and SVGIG (reference sequence). V lost 1 base to trimming and J lost 1 base; unmatched junction nucleotides: 6. Here the CDR3 reads CAWSAYRGPQETQYF. The CDR3, as DNA: TGTGCCTGGAGTGCCTACAGGGGTCCCCAAGAGACCCAGTACTTC.

The genes are TRBV30 and TRBJ2-7; TRBD1 aligns across 8 bases. J gave up 7 bases and V 7 bases, and 24 bases lay outside the gene matches. Germline CDR1 is GTSNPN and CDR2 is SVGIG (reference sequence). The CDR3 sequence is 17 residues long. The DNA of the CDR3 is TGTGCCTCAAATAAACCCCGGGACAGGCGACGTGCGGGGGAGCAGTACTTC. This sequence encodes CASNKPRDRRRAGEQYF.

The J gene is TRBJ2-7, the V gene TRBV5-4, with 9 bases matching TRBD1. Trimming at V came to 4 bases and at J to 3 bases, leaving 11 bases not matched to a gene. This CDR3 comprises 16 residues. The V gene's germline CDR1 is SGHNT and CDR2 YYREEE (reference sequence). The CDR3 here is CASSLDTGQGFYEQYF. For the CDR3, the DNA is TGTGCCAGCAGCCTAGATACGGGACAGGGCTTCTACGAGCAGTACTTC.

The V call is TRBV4-1, the J call TRBJ2-5, with 13 nucleotides matching TRBD2. The junction had 11 bases not matched to a gene; V was cut back by 3 bases and J by 4 bases. CDR3 size: 18 residues. The germline CDR1 and CDR2 sequences are MGHRA and YSYEKL. CDR3 bases: TGCGCCAGCAGCCACACCCAGGGACTAGCGGGGCGGGGAGAGACCCAGTACTTC. It encodes CASSHTQGLAGRGETQYF.

The rearrangement uses TRBV7-3 and TRBJ2-3; no clear D gene. In germline, CDR1 is SGHTA, CDR2 FQGTGA. The CDR3 extends over 13 amino acids. The V and J ends lost 5 bases and 4 bases respectively, with 10 bases between them. The CDR3 reads CASSRIAADTQYF. The DNA of the CDR3 is TGTGCCAGCAGCCGTATAGCCGCAGATACGCAGTATTTT. Based on the CDR3 plus reference TRBV7-3 and TRBJ2-3, the full variable domain is GAGVSQTPSNKVTEKGKYVELRCDPISGHTALYWYRQSLGQGPEFLIYFQGTGAADDSGLPNDRFFAVRPEGSVSTLKIQRTERGDSAVYLCASSRIAADTQYFGPGTRLTVL.

V usage is TRBV6-5 and J usage is TRBJ2-5; no firm D call. Germline values: CDR1 MNHEY, CDR2 SVGAGI. The length of the CDR3 is 13 residues. Trimming took 8 bases from V and 1 from J, leaving 11 bases between them. CDR3 nucleotide sequence: TGTGCCAGCGTGTACAGCACCCAAGAGACCCAGTACTTC. It codes for CASVYSTQETQYF.

This clone came up a few times. The chain employs TRBV28 and TRBJ1-6, with a possible D match to TRBD1 (6 bases). The length of the CDR3 is 15 residues. Trimming removed 5 bases at V and 7 bases at J, with 15 bases between. Germline V CDR1 and CDR2: MDHEN, SYDVKM. This CDR3 reads CASSPRGIENSPLHF. The CDR3, as DNA: TGTGCCAGCAGTCCCAGGGGCATAGAGAATTCACCCCTCCACTTT.

The V call is TRBV2, the J call TRBJ1-2; D not resolved. CDR1 and CDR2 (germline): SNHLY, FYNNEI. Trimming pared 3 bases from V and 5 bases from J, leaving 16 bases between. The CDR3 is made up of 15 amino acids. CDR3 nucleotide sequence: TGTGCCAGCAGTGACAGGATGAAGTCGGTGTATGGCTACACCTTC. Translating gives CASSDRMKSVYGYTF.